Detailed here is one TCR beta chain. This sample is part of a study of blood T cell repertoires in COVID-19. Germline lookup yields CDR1 SEHNR and CDR2 FQNEAQ (reference sequence). V lost 6 bases and J 0 bases, leaving 11 bases between the germline ends. This CDR3 is 14 amino acids long. The protocol was immunoSEQ multiplex PCR, while the TCRdb copy is restricted to in-frame clones and leaves out a portion. The top ten clones hold 2.2% of a sample with fewer than 300,000 clones, approximately 91% of them seen once. The gene calls are TRBV7-9 and TRBJ1-1; no definite D call. This clonotype was obtained from a young woman with COVID-19, enrolled during active disease. Material for sequencing was peripheral blood. CDR3 coding DNA: TGTGCCAGCAGGTCTGACTTCATGAACACTGAAGCTTTCTTT. It encodes CASRSDFMNTEAFF. Complete variable domain (other parts from reference TRBV7-9 and TRBJ1-1): DTGVSQNPRHKITKRGQNVTFRCDPISEHNRLYWYRQTLGQGPEFLTYFQNEAQLEKSRLLSDRFSAERPKGSFSTLEIQRTEQGDSAMYLCASRSDFMNTEAFFGQGTRLTVV.